These T cell receptor beta chains were read from a single sample in a study of cytomegalovirus exposure and HLA in healthy donors. The method was immunoSEQ multiplex PCR; TCRdb's version includes in-frame clones alone and lacks a portion of them. The repertoire consists of some 120,000 clones, with roughly 90% occurring once and the leading ten covering about 1.5%. The sequenced material came from PBMCs. Receptors were obtained from a man aged 30 to 45 in good health and CMV-seronegative. CDR3s leave out the opening cysteine and the closing phenylalanine or tryptophan. D genes are given only for firm matches.

V gene: TRBV7-3
J gene: TRBJ2-7
D gene: TRBD2
CDR3 protein: ASSLAGGPLYEQY

V gene: TRBV5-6
J gene: TRBJ2-2
D gene: .
CDR3 protein: ASSLGAGNTGELF

V gene: TRBV5-5
J gene: TRBJ2-1
D gene: TRBD2
CDR3 protein: ASSLATSGRAREQF

V gene: TRBV30
J gene: TRBJ2-7
D gene: .
CDR3 protein: AWSGAGPLTYEQY

V gene: TRBV18
J gene: TRBJ2-5
D gene: .
CDR3 protein: ASSPLVGAETQY

V gene: TRBV6-5
J gene: TRBJ1-2
D gene: .
CDR3 protein: ASSGPGTAYGYT

V gene: TRBV4-1
J gene: TRBJ1-5
D gene: TRBD1
CDR3 protein: ASSPSGGDQPQH

V gene: TRBV27
J gene: TRBJ2-7
D gene: TRBD2
CDR3 protein: ASSLGGTVPPVNEQY

V gene: TRBV13
J gene: TRBJ2-7
D gene: TRBD1
CDR3 protein: ASSTWTGTFPSYEQY

V gene: TRBV5-4
J gene: TRBJ2-7
D gene: .
CDR3 protein: ASREQGLSSYEQY

V gene: TRBV5-6
J gene: TRBJ1-2
D gene: TRBD1
CDR3 protein: ASSPRRDSFYGYT

V gene: TRBV25-1
J gene: TRBJ2-7
D gene: TRBD2
CDR3 protein: ASRGAGSYEQY

V gene: TRBV4-3
J gene: TRBJ2-7
D gene: TRBD2
CDR3 protein: ASSQDGTSASYEQY

V gene: TRBV5-6
J gene: TRBJ2-1
D gene: TRBD1
CDR3 protein: ASSTTGGNEQF

V gene: TRBV9
J gene: TRBJ1-2
D gene: TRBD1
CDR3 protein: ASSVGDRVGGYT

V gene: TRBV4-1
J gene: TRBJ2-2
D gene: TRBD2
CDR3 protein: ASSNPGLAGGPSTGELF

V gene: TRBV5-1
J gene: TRBJ1-1
D gene: .
CDR3 protein: ASSSARRGRDTEAF

V gene: TRBV6-6
J gene: TRBJ2-5
D gene: TRBD2
CDR3 protein: ASSYSSLAGAETQY

V gene: TRBV25-1
J gene: TRBJ2-3
D gene: .
CDR3 protein: ATSRGGNTDTQY

V gene: TRBV7-2
J gene: TRBJ1-2
D gene: TRBD1
CDR3 protein: ASSPRQGTSNYGYT

V gene: TRBV11-2
J gene: TRBJ1-2
D gene: .
CDR3 protein: ASSPSLMPDYGYT

V gene: TRBV25-1
J gene: TRBJ2-5
D gene: TRBD2
CDR3 protein: ASSVLGASGSWRETQY

V gene: TRBV29-1
J gene: TRBJ2-1
D gene: .
CDR3 protein: SVVGLATRGNEQF

V gene: TRBV6-1
J gene: TRBJ1-1
D gene: TRBD1
CDR3 protein: ASRRGQTMNTEAF

V gene: TRBV5-4
J gene: TRBJ2-5
D gene: .
CDR3 protein: ASSHPRQLQETQY

V gene: TRBV7-9
J gene: TRBJ2-1
D gene: .
CDR3 protein: ASSLSASSYNEQF

V gene: TRBV6-6
J gene: TRBJ1-2
D gene: .
CDR3 protein: ASSYSGQPAYGYT

V gene: TRBV5-6
J gene: TRBJ1-4
D gene: TRBD1
CDR3 protein: ASSAGGQGEEKLF

V gene: TRBV10-1
J gene: TRBJ2-1
D gene: TRBD1
CDR3 protein: ASSESGTGSNEQF

V gene: TRBV7-2
J gene: TRBJ1-2
D gene: TRBD1
CDR3 protein: ASSRDRDHGYT

V gene: TRBV9
J gene: TRBJ2-7
D gene: TRBD2
CDR3 protein: ASSVSGTSAKQY

V gene: TRBV7-2
J gene: TRBJ2-3
D gene: TRBD1
CDR3 protein: ASSLSSGQLTDTQY

V gene: TRBV25-1
J gene: TRBJ2-1
D gene: .
CDR3 protein: ASTRTSNEQF

V gene: TRBV4-1
J gene: TRBJ2-4
D gene: .
CDR3 protein: ASSQEVVSKNIQY

V gene: TRBV7-9
J gene: TRBJ1-1
D gene: TRBD1
CDR3 protein: ASSPGQGPNEAF

V gene: TRBV2
J gene: TRBJ2-7
D gene: .
CDR3 protein: ASTGTDAPYEQY

V gene: TRBV6-6
J gene: TRBJ1-1
D gene: .
CDR3 protein: ASPRQANTEAF

V gene: TRBV27
J gene: TRBJ1-5
D gene: .
CDR3 protein: ASSFLGADQPQH

V gene: TRBV4-3
J gene: TRBJ2-7
D gene: TRBD2
CDR3 protein: ASSQGNSGYEQY

V gene: TRBV2
J gene: TRBJ2-7
D gene: TRBD1
CDR3 protein: ASNPQGAYEQY

V gene: TRBV7-3
J gene: TRBJ2-2
D gene: TRBD1
CDR3 protein: ASSLTRTGTGDTGELF

V gene: TRBV29-1
J gene: TRBJ2-1
D gene: TRBD2
CDR3 protein: SVVRGNEQF